The subject of this entry is one T cell receptor (beta chain). Its target is unknown. The data belong to a study of blood T cells in healthy people across ages. Study-level findings and limits: Estimates based on one million T cells were treated as lower bounds.

The CDR3 is 15 amino acids. The V and J ends lost 0 bases and 0 bases respectively, with 7 bases between them. In germline, CDR1 is LGHNA, CDR2 YNFKEQ. A second roughly 6 to 12 cycle PCR used barcoded and J-beta primers. TCRdb reprocessed the 5' RACE reads with MiXCR, giving one entry per CDR3 protein. The top ten clones hold roughly 25% of a sample with 890,000 or so distinct CDR3 sequences, 55% to 65% of them seen once. The source is a man under 40 in good health. The sample comprised blood. The chain uses TRBV4-2 and TRBJ2-3, with D unclear. The CDR3 DNA is TGTGCCAGCAGCCAAGAGGGTTATAGCACAGATACGCAGTATTTT. It is translated as CASSQEGYSTDTQYF.